This T cell receptor (beta chain) is from a study of identical twins. Findings of the study overall: A lower insertion count was a feature of abundant cord blood beta clonotypes, with no such feature in memory repertoires. Findings came from cross-sectional statistics, without long-term follow-up of donors. With beta out-of-frame sequences, excess sharing by twins was weaker.

In its sample, this clonotype was seen a few times. The antigen is undetermined. V lost 5 bases, J lost 8 bases, and 12 bases stayed unmatched. The CDR3 is 16 amino acids. Germline-derived CDR1 and CDR2 are MNHEY and SMNVEV (reference sequence). TCRdb re-called the 5' RACE reads through MiXCR, storing one row per CDR3 protein. The sample carries approximately 700,000 distinct CDR3 sequences, around 6.1% recorded once. Sequencing used naive T cells sorted from blood. The sequence was collected from a man aged 18 to 29 in good health. V gene TRBV27 combines with J gene TRBJ2-3; 11 bases agree with TRBD2. The CDR3 DNA follows: TGTGCCAGCAGTCTCTTACTAGCGGGAGATGGATTTACGCAGTATTTT. It specifies CASSLLLAGDGFTQYF.